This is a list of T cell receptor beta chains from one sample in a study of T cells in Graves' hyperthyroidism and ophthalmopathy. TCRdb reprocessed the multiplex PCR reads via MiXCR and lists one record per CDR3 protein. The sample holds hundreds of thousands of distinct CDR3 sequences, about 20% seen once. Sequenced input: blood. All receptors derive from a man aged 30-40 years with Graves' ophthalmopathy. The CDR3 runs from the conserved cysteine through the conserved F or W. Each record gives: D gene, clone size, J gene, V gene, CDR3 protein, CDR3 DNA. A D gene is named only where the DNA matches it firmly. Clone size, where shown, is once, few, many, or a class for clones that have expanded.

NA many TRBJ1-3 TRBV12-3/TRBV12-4 CASSSGRSSGNTIYF TGTGCCAGCAGTTCGGGACGCAGCTCTGGAAACACCATATATTTT
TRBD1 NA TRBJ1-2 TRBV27 CASSLRGQAYYYTF TGTGCCAGCAGTTTAAGGGGACAGGCTTATTACTACACCTTC
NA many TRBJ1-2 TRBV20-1 CSAATGSRDTF TGCAGTGCTGCGACAGGCAGTAGGGACACCTTC
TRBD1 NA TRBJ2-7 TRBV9 CAIRGGQSGNEQYF TGTGCCATCAGAGGGGGACAGTCGGGCAACGAGCAGTACTTC
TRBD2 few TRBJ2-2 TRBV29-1 CSVGPSGGAGELFF TGCAGCGTTGGTCCTAGCGGGGGTGCCGGGGAGCTGTTTTTT
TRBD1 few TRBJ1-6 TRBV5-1 CASSLTMTGSNSPLHF TGCGCCAGCAGCTTGACGATGACAGGGAGTAATTCACCCCTCCACTTT
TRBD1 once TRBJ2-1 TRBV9 CASSPGDRGYNEQFF TGTGCCAGCTCCCCAGGGGACAGGGGGTACAATGAGCAGTTCTTC
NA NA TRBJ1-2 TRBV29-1 CSVEGPNYGYTF TGCAGCGTTGAGGGGCCTAACTATGGCTACACCTTC
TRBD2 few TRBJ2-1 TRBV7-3 CASSNRLAGPYNEQFF TGTGCCAGCAGCAACCGACTAGCGGGGCCCTACAATGAGCAGTTCTTC
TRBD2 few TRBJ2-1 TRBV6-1 CASSTGLAGGEQFF TGTGCCAGCAGCACCGGACTAGCGGGAGGCGAGCAGTTCTTC
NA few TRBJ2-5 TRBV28 CASSSSGPSRETQYF TGTGCCAGCAGTTCATCGGGGCCCTCGAGAGAGACCCAGTACTTC
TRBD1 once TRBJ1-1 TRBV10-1 CASSESKGATEAFF TGCGCCAGCAGTGAGTCGAAGGGGGCGACTGAAGCTTTCTTT
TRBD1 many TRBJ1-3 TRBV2 CASSRGQGAGNTIYF TGTGCCAGCAGTCGGGGACAGGGTGCAGGAAACACCATATATTTT
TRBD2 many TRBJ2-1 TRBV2 CASSEAVLAGAYNEQFF TGTGCCAGCAGTGAAGCAGTCCTTGCGGGAGCCTACAATGAGCAGTTCTTC
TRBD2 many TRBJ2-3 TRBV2 CASIKGLAGADTQYF TGTGCCAGCATTAAAGGACTAGCGGGAGCCGATACGCAGTATTTT
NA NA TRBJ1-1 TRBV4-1 CASSQSWWNTEAFF TGCGCCAGCAGCCAATCCTGGTGGAACACTGAAGCTTTCTTT
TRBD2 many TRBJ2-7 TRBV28 CASSLFGGRAGDEQYF TGTGCCAGCAGTTTATTTGGCGGGAGGGCCGGTGACGAGCAGTACTTC
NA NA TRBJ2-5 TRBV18 CASLPPGALRGETQYF TGTGCCAGCTTACCACCGGGGGCGCTTAGGGGAGAGACCCAGTACTTC
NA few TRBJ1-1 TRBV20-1 CSAREGRSTLNTEAFF TGCAGTGCTAGAGAGGGGCGGAGTACCTTGAACACTGAAGCTTTCTTT
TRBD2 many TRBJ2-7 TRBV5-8 CASSSFGTSGRHEQYF TGTGCCAGCAGCTCCTTCGGGACTAGCGGGAGGCACGAGCAGTACTTC
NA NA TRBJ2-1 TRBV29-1 CSVGSVTTRTYNEQFF TGCAGCGTTGGGTCGGTGACCACTCGGACCTACAATGAGCAGTTCTTC
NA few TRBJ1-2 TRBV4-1 CASSQPTVGDEGYTF TGCGCCAGCAGCCAACCGACAGTGGGAGATGAGGGCTACACCTTC
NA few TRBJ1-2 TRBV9 CASSVTGYGYTF TGTGCCAGCAGCGTTACAGGGTATGGCTACACCTTC
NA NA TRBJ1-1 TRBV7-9 CASSKSGVNTEAFF TGTGCCAGCAGCAAATCCGGGGTAAACACTGAAGCTTTCTTT
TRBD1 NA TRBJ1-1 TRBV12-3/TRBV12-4 CASSASGQPTEAFF TGTGCCAGCAGTGCGTCGGGACAGCCCACTGAAGCTTTCTTT
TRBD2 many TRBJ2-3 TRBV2 CATGPTSGVTDTQYF TGTGCCACCGGACCAACTAGCGGGGTCACAGATACGCAGTATTTT
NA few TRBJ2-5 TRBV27 CASSSEGVETQYF TGTGCCAGCAGTTCGGAAGGGGTAGAGACCCAGTACTTC
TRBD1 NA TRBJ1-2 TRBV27 CASSGQGVNGYTF TGTGCCAGCAGTGGACAGGGGGTAAATGGCTACACCTTC
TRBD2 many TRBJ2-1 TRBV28 CASSSIAGGPYVEQFF TGTGCCAGCAGTTCAATAGCGGGAGGGCCTTACGTTGAGCAGTTCTTC
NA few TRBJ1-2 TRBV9 CASSVGQRANYGYTF TGTGCCAGCAGCGTAGGACAGAGAGCTAACTATGGCTACACCTTC
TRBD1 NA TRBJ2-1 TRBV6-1 CASRTGDLNVYNEQFF TGTGCCAGCAGGACAGGGGACCTAAACGTCTACAATGAGCAGTTCTTC